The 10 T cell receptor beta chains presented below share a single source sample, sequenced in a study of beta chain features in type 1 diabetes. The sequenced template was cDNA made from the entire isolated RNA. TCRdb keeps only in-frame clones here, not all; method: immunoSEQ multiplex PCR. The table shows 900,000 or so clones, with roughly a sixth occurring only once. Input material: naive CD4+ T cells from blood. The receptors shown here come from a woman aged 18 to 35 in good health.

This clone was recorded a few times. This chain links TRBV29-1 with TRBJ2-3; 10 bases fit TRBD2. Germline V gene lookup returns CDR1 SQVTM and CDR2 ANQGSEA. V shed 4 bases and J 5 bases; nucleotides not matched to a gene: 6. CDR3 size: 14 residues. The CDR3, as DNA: TGCAGCGTTGGGACTAGCGGCCTGAAAGATACGCAGTATTTT. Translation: CSVGTSGLKDTQYF.

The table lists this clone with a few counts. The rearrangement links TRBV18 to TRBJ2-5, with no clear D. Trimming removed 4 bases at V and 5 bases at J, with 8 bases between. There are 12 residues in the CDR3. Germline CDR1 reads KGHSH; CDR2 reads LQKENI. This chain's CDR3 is CASSLLSETQYF. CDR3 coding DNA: TGTGCCAGCTCACTTCTATCGGAGACCCAGTACTTC.

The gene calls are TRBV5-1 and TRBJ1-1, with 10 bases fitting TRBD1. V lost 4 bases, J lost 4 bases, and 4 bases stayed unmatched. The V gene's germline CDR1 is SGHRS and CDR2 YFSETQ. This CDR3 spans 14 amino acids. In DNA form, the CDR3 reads TGCGCCAGCAGCCTCCGGGACAGGGGCACTGAAGCTTTCTTT. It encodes CASSLRDRGTEAFF.

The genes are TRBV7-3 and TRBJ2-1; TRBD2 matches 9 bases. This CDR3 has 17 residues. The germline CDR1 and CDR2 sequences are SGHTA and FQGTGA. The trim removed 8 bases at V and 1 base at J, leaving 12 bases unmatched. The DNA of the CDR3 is TGTGCCAGCGGGGGAGGCCATAGCGGGAGTTCCTACAATGAGCAGTTCTTC. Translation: CASGGGHSGSSYNEQFF.

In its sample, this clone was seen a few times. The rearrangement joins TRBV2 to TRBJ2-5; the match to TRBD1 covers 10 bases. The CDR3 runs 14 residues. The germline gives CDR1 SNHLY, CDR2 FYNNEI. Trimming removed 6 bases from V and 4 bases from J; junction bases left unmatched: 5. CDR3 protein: CASRIDRGRETQYF. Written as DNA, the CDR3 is TGTGCCAGCAGGATCGACAGGGGGCGAGAGACCCAGTACTTC.

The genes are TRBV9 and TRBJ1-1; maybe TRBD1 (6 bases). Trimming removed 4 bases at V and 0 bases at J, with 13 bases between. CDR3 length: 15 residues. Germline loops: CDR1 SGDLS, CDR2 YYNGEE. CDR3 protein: CASSPRGHVNTEAFF. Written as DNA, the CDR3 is TGTGCCAGCAGCCCGCGGGGACACGTGAACACTGAAGCTTTCTTT.

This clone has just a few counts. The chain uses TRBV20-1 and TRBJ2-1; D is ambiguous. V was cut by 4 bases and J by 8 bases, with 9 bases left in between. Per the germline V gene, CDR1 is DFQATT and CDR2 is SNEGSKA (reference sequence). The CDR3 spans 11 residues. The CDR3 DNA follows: TGCAGTGCTAAGGGTTTCGATGAGCAGTTCTTC. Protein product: CSAKGFDEQFF.

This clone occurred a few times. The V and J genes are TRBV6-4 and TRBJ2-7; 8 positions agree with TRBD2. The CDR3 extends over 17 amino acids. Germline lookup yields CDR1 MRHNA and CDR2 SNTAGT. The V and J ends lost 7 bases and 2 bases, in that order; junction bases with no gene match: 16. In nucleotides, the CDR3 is TGTGCCAGCACTCCATTTGGGCCAAGCGGGGGCACCTACGAGCAGTACTTC. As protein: CASTPFGPSGGTYEQYF.

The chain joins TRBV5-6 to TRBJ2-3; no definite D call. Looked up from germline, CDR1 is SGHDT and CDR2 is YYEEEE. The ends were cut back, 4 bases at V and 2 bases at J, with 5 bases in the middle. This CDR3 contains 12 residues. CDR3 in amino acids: CASSRTTDTQYF. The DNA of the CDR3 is TGTGCCAGCAGCAGGACCACAGATACGCAGTATTTT.

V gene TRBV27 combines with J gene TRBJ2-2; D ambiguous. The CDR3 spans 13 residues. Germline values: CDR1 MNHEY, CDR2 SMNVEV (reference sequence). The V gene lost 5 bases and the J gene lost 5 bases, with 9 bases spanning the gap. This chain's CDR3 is CASSPVATGELFF. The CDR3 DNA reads TGTGCCAGCAGTCCAGTGGCTACCGGGGAGCTGTTTTTT.